These 9 T cell receptor beta chains originate from one sample sequenced in a study of blood T cell repertoires in COVID-19. Clones were read by immunoSEQ multiplex PCR, and TCRdb kept only the in-frame ones, dropping some. The sample has some 100,000 clones, more than 75% seen once. Material: peripheral blood. The receptors were gathered from a human donor in a cohort sampled during active COVID-19.

The genes are TRBV6-2 or TRBV6-3 and TRBJ2-3; possibly TRBD2 for D (5 bases). This CDR3 has 15 amino acids. V shed 3 bases and J shed 1 base, with 11 bases lying between them. CDR1 is MNHEY and CDR2 is SVGEGT in the germline V gene. The CDR3 sequence: CASSYLAGGTDTQYF. DNA for the CDR3: TGTGCCAGCAGTTATCTCGCCGGGGGCACAGATACGCAGTATTTT.

The V gene is TRBV5-1, the J gene TRBJ2-1, with D hard to call. CDR3 size: 15 residues. Germline CDR1 is SGHRS and CDR2 is YFSETQ. Trimming stripped 0 bases from V and 4 bases from J, with 11 bases between. CDR3 in amino acids: CASSLDYGYYNEQFF. The CDR3 DNA sequence: TGCGCCAGCAGCTTGGACTACGGGTATTACAATGAGCAGTTCTTC.

The chain links TRBV2 to TRBJ2-6; no reliable D call. Trimming pared 6 bases from V and 0 bases from J, leaving 9 bases between. Germline CDR1 reads SNHLY; CDR2 reads FYNNEI. The length of the CDR3 is 15 residues. CDR3: CASRYSTSGANVLTF. The CDR3 coding sequence is TGTGCCAGCAGGTACAGCACCTCTGGGGCCAACGTCCTGACTTTC.

In regard to this clone: The sample carries other DNA sequences with the same CDR3. The rearrangement links TRBV5-1 to TRBJ2-3; 7 positions match TRBD2. V trimming: 0 bases; J trimming: 0 bases; junction bases outside the gene matches: 4. The CDR3 totals 16 residues. Germline CDR1 is SGHRS and CDR2 is YFSETQ. CDR3 region: CASSLGGSGSTDTQYF. DNA of the CDR3: TGCGCCAGCAGCTTGGGCGGTAGCGGGAGCACAGATACGCAGTATTTT.

The rearrangement links TRBV9 to TRBJ2-5, with TRBD2 matching 7 bases. The germline CDR1 and CDR2 sequences are SGDLS and YYNGEE. CDR3 length: 14 amino acids. V shed 4 bases, J shed 5 bases, and the junction held 8 bases outside the gene matches. CDR3 protein: CASSKRTSSETQYF. The CDR3 bases are TGTGCCAGCAGCAAAAGGACTAGTTCGGAGACCCAGTACTTC.

The chain joins TRBV27 to TRBJ2-1; 9 positions agree with TRBD2. V gave up 5 bases and J gave up 0 bases; unmatched junction bases: 11. The CDR3 runs 18 residues. The germline V gene encodes CDR1 MNHEY and CDR2 SMNVEV (reference sequence). The CDR3 DNA is TGTGCCAGCAGTCCACGGGCGGGGGGGGGAAGCTCCTACAATGAGCAGTTCTTC. It codes for CASSPRAGGGSSYNEQFF.

A single count supports this clone. The chain links TRBV11-2 to TRBJ1-2; weak D call: TRBD1 (5 bases). Between the trimmed V and J ends, which lost 5 bases and 1 base, there was a span of 17 bases. CDR1 is SGHAT and CDR2 is FQNNGV in the germline V gene. CDR3 length: 16 amino acids. The CDR3 region is CASSPDGRADNYGYTF. The CDR3 coding sequence is TGTGCCAGCAGCCCGGATGGCAGGGCGGATAACTATGGCTACACCTTC.

The chain employs TRBV19 and TRBJ1-5; 7 nucleotides agree with TRBD1. The ends lost 3 bases at V and 1 base at J; junction bases unmatched: 3. Germline V CDR1 and CDR2: LNHDA, SQIVND (reference sequence). This CDR3 is 15 amino acids long. The CDR3: CASSMGDRSNQPQHF. DNA of the CDR3: TGTGCCAGTAGTATGGGGGACAGAAGCAATCAGCCCCAGCATTTT.

The chain is built from TRBV6-6 and TRBJ2-7; D not certain. CDR1 is MNHNY and CDR2 is SVGAGI in the germline V gene (reference sequence). This CDR3 region has 12 residues. Trimming took off 5 bases at V and 7 bases at J, with 12 bases between the two ends. CDR3 in DNA: TGTGCCAGCAGTACCCCGACTTCGGAGCAGTACTTC. Encoded protein: CASSTPTSEQYF.